This TCR beta chain was observed in a study of blood T cells in healthy people across ages. Whole-study context: Template-switching capture recovered about one barcoded beta molecule per two T cells.

The people who gave samples were healthy Caucasians from Russia, aged 6 to 90. Details on this clonotype: Its antigen is not identified.

A second about 6 to 12 cycle PCR used barcoded and J-beta primers. TCRdb ran MiXCR on the 5' RACE reads and lists one entry per CDR3 protein. The table has 700,000 or so distinct CDR3 sequences, less than 45% seen once. Study-wide results and caveats: Expanded clonotype changes were possibly confounded by unknown donor CMV status.

The CDR3 has 17 residues. The J segment lost 2 bases and the V segment lost 2 bases, leaving 12 bases of the junction unmatched. The germline V gene has CDR1 MNHNY and CDR2 SVGAGI (reference sequence). V usage is TRBV6-6 and J usage is TRBJ2-7; 7 bases match TRBD2. Material: blood. The sequence came from an elderly man in good health. CDR3 protein: CASSYDPSAGPPYEQYF. The CDR3 coding sequence is TGTGCCAGCAGTTACGACCCATCAGCGGGGCCACCCTACGAGCAGTACTTC.